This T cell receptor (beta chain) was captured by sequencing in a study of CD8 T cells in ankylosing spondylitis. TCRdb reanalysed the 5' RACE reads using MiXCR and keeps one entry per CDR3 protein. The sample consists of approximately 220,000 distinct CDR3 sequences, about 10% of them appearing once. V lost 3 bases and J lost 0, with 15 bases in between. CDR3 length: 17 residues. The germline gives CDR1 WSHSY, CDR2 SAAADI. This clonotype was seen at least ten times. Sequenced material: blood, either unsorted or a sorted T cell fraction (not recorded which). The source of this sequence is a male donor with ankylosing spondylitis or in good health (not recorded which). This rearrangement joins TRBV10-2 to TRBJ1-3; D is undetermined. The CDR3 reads CASSEGTVRRSGNTIYF. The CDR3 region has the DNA TGCGCCAGCAGTGAAGGTACAGTGAGGCGCTCTGGAAACACCATATATTTT.